A single sample gave rise to the 5 T cell receptor beta chains below, sequenced in a study of T cell responses to AZD1222 COVID-19 vaccine. Measured with immunoSEQ multiplex PCR; TCRdb has only the in-frame clones, and not every one. The repertoire includes roughly 120,000 clones, around 86% of them detected once, and 7% to 8% sits in the top ten. The sequenced sample was peripheral blood, obtained on day 0 of AZD1222 vaccination. Receptors originate from an adult in good health.

The rearrangement joins TRBV4-2 to TRBJ1-6; D not resolved. Trimming removed 1 base at V and 7 bases at J, with 8 bases between. The germline V gene has CDR1 LGHNA and CDR2 YNFKEQ. The CDR3 has 14 amino acids. CDR3 in DNA: TGTGCCAGCAGCCAAGGGCTGTTGAATTCACCCCTCCACTTT. As protein: CASSQGLLNSPLHF.

The genes are TRBV4-3 and TRBJ2-7; 8 bases line up with TRBD2. With V trimmed by 0 bases and J by 4 bases, 2 bases remained unmatched. The CDR3 loop spans 14 amino acids. The germline gives CDR1 LGHNA, CDR2 YSLEER. The CDR3 is CASSQDAGGYEQYF. In DNA form, the CDR3 reads TGCGCCAGCAGCCAAGATGCGGGAGGATACGAGCAGTACTTC.

The rearrangement uses TRBV5-4 and TRBJ2-1, with no clear D. The germline V gene encodes CDR1 SGHNT and CDR2 YYREEE (reference sequence). V was shortened by 10 bases and J by 0 bases, with 17 bases between the two germline ends. The CDR3 has 15 amino acids. The CDR3 loop reads CASASTDPSYNEQFF. The CDR3 DNA sequence: TGTGCCTCAGCATCAACGGACCCCTCCTACAATGAGCAGTTCTTC.

This clone has a single count. Other DNA sequences in the same sample also yield this CDR3. The rearrangement joins TRBV6-5 to TRBJ2-7, with 10 nucleotides matching TRBD2. CDR3 length equals 15 residues. Germline V gene data show CDR1 as MNHEY and CDR2 as SVGAGI. With 0 bases clipped from V and 3 bases from J, the junction kept 2 bases outside the gene matches. DNA for the CDR3: TGTGCCAGCAGTTACTCGATAGCGGGGGGCTACGAGCAGTACTTC. This gives the protein CASSYSIAGGYEQYF.

This sequence joins TRBV9 and TRBJ2-5; TRBD2 matches 7 bases. The germline V gene encodes CDR1 SGDLS and CDR2 YYNGEE. This CDR3 contains 15 residues. V was clipped by 0 bases and J by 5 bases; unmatched bases: 7. CDR3 region: CASSVGAVRGETQYF. In nucleotides, the CDR3 is TGTGCCAGCAGCGTAGGGGCCGTGCGGGGGGAGACCCAGTACTTC.